This T cell receptor (beta chain) was observed in a study of cytomegalovirus exposure and HLA in healthy donors (dated by TCRdb to the late 2010s). The study in broad terms: In an earlier analysis of around 540 of the donors, 250 to 350 Gb of sequence data and 117 million unique TCR beta sequences from about 190 million T cells were reported. HLA typing included class I and class II loci at four-digit resolution. To decide whether each TCR beta V gene segment behaved as functional or pseudogenic, an earlier analysis of fewer than 750 of the donors relied on high-throughput TCR beta sequencing. In addition to the first cohort of 666 subjects, a separate validation cohort of over 90 different subjects was used. High-throughput TCR immunosequencing, statistical association of individual TCRs with disease status, and machine learning were combined to predict cytomegalovirus infection status. Across approximately 400 genotyped donors of the cohort, an average of roughly 250,000 unique TCR beta nucleotide sequences per donor were sequenced, and roughly a sixth of those sequences were non-productive. The study was designed to test whether signatures of past pathogen exposure could be identified by cataloging public T cell receptors. The T cell repertoires of under 700 subjects were profiled by immunosequencing and related to cytomegalovirus serostatus. Rather than using new phenotypic data, the later analysis identified candidate immune exposures from TCR beta sequences and from how often those sequences occurred across donors. A later genetic analysis used genome-wide SNP genotypes for about three fifths of the roughly 700 donors, treating that subset as a discovery cohort. About 300 gigabases of sequencing data and approximately 80 million unique TCR sequences were included in an early release covering over 600 HLA-typed donors. All discovery cohort repertoires had been generated on a single sequencing platform. Because of strong linkage in the cohort, five DR-DQ haplotypes were treated as single units for association and clustering. A later analysis re-examined previously published TCR beta repertoires from roughly 720 donors and added high-resolution HLA genotyping to investigate patterns of TCR occurrence. Among the roughly 390 genotyped donors, approximately 82% belonged to the genetic ancestry cluster associated with self-reported Caucasian donors. Donor age, sex, ethnicity and CMV serostatus were collected together with the repertoire data. Typing coverage varied by locus: roughly 629-640 donors for A, B, C, DRB1 and DQB1; about 520 for DQA1; about 590 for DPA1; 450 to 480 for DPB1.

A word on this clone: Its target antigen remains unknown. Base-call qualities are not available, and no considerably larger clone is one nucleotide away.

Reading from cysteine to phenylalanine, the CDR3 counts 18 amino acids. The only DNA kept is the CDR3, 54 bases in frame from the first base. The germline V gene encodes CDR1 MGHDK and CDR2 SYGVNS. Trimming at the junction amounts to 1 base on V and 0 bases on J, and the germline ends lie 15 bases apart. Points the paper makes about the study in general: In a later genetic analysis, fewer N-insertions in productive TCRs were reported among donors in an Asian-associated ancestry cluster than the roughly 670-donor mean. In an earlier analysis of some 540 of the donors, most TCR beta V segments appeared in productive rearrangements about 90% or about 30% of the time, broadly matching IMGT annotations. In vitro tests confirmed that a few of the cytomegalovirus-associated TCR beta chains recognize cytomegalovirus antigens. When HLA alleles, especially DR and DQ, strongly co-occurred, TCR associations were difficult to assign to individual alleles. An association between a missense DCLRE1C variant and V-gene and J-gene trimming of TCR beta chains was found in a later genetic analysis and replicated in an independent cohort. According to a later analysis, parvovirus B19, influenza, CMV and Epstein-Barr virus appeared linked to several top co-occurrence clusters. The earlier analysis of about 600 of the donors excluded approximately 15 rarely observed V segments, including chromosome 9 orphons, because counts were too low. According to the authors, the approach could potentially be generalized to other disease states and immunological phenotypes. Because some donors lacked HLA typing at each locus, the association tests relied only on the typed subset. A further reported finding was that TCR beta sequences accurately predicted the HLA-A and HLA-B alleles for most subjects in the first cohort. Across donors, most TCR sequences were observed very rarely, whereas some public TCRs were present in many individuals. In a later analysis, HLA-associated TCR beta chains showed more clonal expansion and lower generation probabilities than non-associated chains that were equally common. Some IMGT-functional V segments, including TRBV6-2 and TRBV6-3, could not be distinguished by the 87-base-pair reads and were therefore excluded. Only TCR beta chains were sequenced in this cohort, and the absence of alpha or paired-chain data limited detectable features. A later analysis found that most CMV-associated TCR beta chains appeared HLA-restricted, with HLA associations seemingly driven largely by CMV exposure. Linkage disequilibrium might explain the correlated functional status among segregating V segments, but an unknown experimental factor could not be excluded. A total of about 150 TCR beta chains were listed by the study as associated with cytomegalovirus. The presence/absence analyses assumed that sequencing depth was roughly uniform across donors, and that assumption may not be true. In both the original and validation cohorts, the classifier was reported to diagnose cytomegalovirus status with high specificity and sensitivity. A later analysis found that TCR association rates varied across HLA loci, with DRB1 alleles showing the most associated TCRs and HLA-C alleles the fewest. The only immune exposure information available for the cohort was CMV serostatus. Specific HLA alleles were associated with about 17,000 TCR beta sequences at a false discovery rate of 0.05 in a later analysis. A cluster of highly shared sequence variants was judged likely to represent a technical artifact of the sequencing pipeline.

The cohort consisted of approximately 690 healthy bone marrow donors. At the time of sampling, every cohort member was nominally healthy, though immune exposures that went unrecorded were likely present. The donor tested CMV seronegative and was one of the 352 seronegative cohort members. A peripheral blood sample was collected from each donor, and TCR beta sequencing was performed on peripheral blood mononuclear cells. Genomic DNA was extracted from the blood cell samples with the Qiagen DNeasy Blood Extraction Kit. To prepare the library, the immunoSEQ multiplex PCR assay was applied. For the multiplex PCR, a mixture combining 60 forward primers for TCR Vbeta segments and 13 reverse primers for TCR Jbeta segments was used. A multiplex PCR assay on genomic DNA amplified the CDR3 region of rearranged TCR beta genes. The Illumina HiSeq System was used to sequence the amplified TCR beta libraries as 87-base-pair reads. Under the source paper's analysis protocol: A later analysis tallied around 87 million unique TCR beta chains across the approximately 670 repertoires, and roughly 11 million of those chains were shared by two or more donors. To remove PCR and sequencing errors, raw reads were error-corrected and collapsed into unique sequences using a nearest-neighbor algorithm that merged closely related sequences. CDR3 sequences were aligned to IMGT reference sequences to assign V, D and J gene segments. For a sequence to be retained, at least a six-nucleotide match to both a V gene segment and a J gene segment was required. Rearrangements were classified as productive when the CDR3 lacked stop codons and remained in frame with V and J, and all other rearrangements were classified as non-productive. CDR3 was defined according to IMGT convention as the region running from the second conserved V-encoded cysteine to the conserved J-encoded phenylalanine. Sequences without an unambiguous match to a single V gene segment were excluded from the earlier analysis of approximately 560 of the donors. An earlier analysis of a few hundred of the donors classified V segments as functional when productive rearrangements were above 56.7% and as segregating when the standard deviation between donors was above 5%. A statistical classification framework was built to diagnose cytomegalovirus status from the catalog of TCR beta chain sequences. V and J gene assignment, in a later analysis, came from comparing TCR nucleotide sequences with IMGT/GENE-DB human TR gene sequences. The TCRdist pipeline was used in a later analysis to assign CDR3 sequences and most-parsimonious VDJ recombination scenarios. In a later analysis, every TCR beta chain was defined by the combination of its CDR3 amino acid sequence and its V-gene family, and reads without a unique V-gene family were dropped. To address suspected cross-contamination and a sequencing artifact, a later analysis removed some 620 highly shared, low-generation-probability nucleotide sequences. In a later analysis, a clonal expansion index was calculated for each public chain from normalized within-repertoire ranks of inferred template counts. In a later analysis, generation probabilities were computed using a VDJ recombination model fitted to out-of-frame rearrangements, and the results were checked against IGoR. In a later analysis, TCR-TCR, TCR-HLA and TCR-CMV co-occurrence was scored with hypergeometric tests, and a repertoire-size bias correction was applied to TCR pairs. To estimate false discovery rates, a later analysis permuted the HLA or CMV assignments 20 times. In a later analysis, co-occurring TCRs were grouped using DBSCAN, and TCRdist sequence similarity was added for clustering within HLA-allele-positive subsets. Repertoires with fewer than 30,000 or more than 120,000 public chains, plus five repertoires with anomalous nucleotide sharing, were excluded from co-occurrence clustering. In TCRdb, the immuneACCESS table is reduced to in-frame sequences with V and J assigned. These tables do not hold every clone; where another copy was compared, an unresolved V gene accounts for under half, and the others remain unexplained. From that table come the V and J calls and clone size; the DNA was used to work out D and trimming. Counted in this sample were 150,000 to 200,000 clones; around four fifths of them appeared once. The top ten clonotypes cover about 0.78% of the sample.

This receptor was identified in a woman aged 18-29 years in good health and CMV-seronegative. The sample consisted of PBMCs. The chain is assembled from TRBV25-1 and TRBJ1-4, with the D gene not confidently named. The DNA reads TGTGCCAGCAGTGAATTCTCCACCCGACAAGCAACTAATGAAAAACTGTTTTTT. Translated, it reads CASSEFSTRQATNEKLFF.